A single sample is the source of the 14 T cell receptor beta chains below, sequenced in a study of vaccination and CD4 T cells after COVID-19 (dated 2022 in TCRdb). The intended sense of this specimen's treatment or condition label: approximately 9-day PBMC culture with coronavirus spike peptide pools or control peptides (ViraFEST assay). No antigen has been assigned to these receptors. Libraries were made using PCR. Sequencing took place on an Illumina iSeq 100. DNA from cultured CD4+ T cells underwent TCR sequencing with the Oncomine TCR Beta short-read assay at the Johns Hopkins FTIC core. TCRdb's own reprocessing of the public reads used fastp at Q25 and MiXCR and kept productive beta chains. CDR3 protein duplicates are merged, each entry listing the most common genes and DNA. Present in this sample are fewer than 25,000 distinct CDR3 sequences, around 43% of which were seen just once. The ten largest clonotypes hold around 12% of the sample.

Material for sequencing was CD4+ T cells from blood, cultured in vitro. These receptors were taken from a human donor who had recovered from COVID-19.

V is TRBV19 and J is TRBJ1-2; D remains unclear. The CDR3 runs 15 residues. Trimming removed 4 bases from V and 2 bases from J, with 14 bases in between. Per germline, CDR1 LNHDA and CDR2 SQIVND (reference sequence). CDR3 sequence reads: CASSTPYGANYGYTF. CDR3 DNA sequence: TGTGCCAGTAGTACCCCTTATGGAGCCAACTATGGCTACACCTTC.

Only a few counts were recorded for this clonotype. The rearrangement uses TRBV20-1 and TRBJ1-5; D gene unclear. Trimming removed 1 base at V and 0 bases at J, with 10 bases between. This CDR3 spans 15 amino acids. Per germline, CDR1 DFQATT and CDR2 SNEGSKA (reference sequence). The CDR3 loop reads CSARVRPNSNQPQHF. The DNA of the CDR3 is TGCAGTGCTAGAGTTCGTCCGAATAGCAATCAGCCCCAGCATTTT.

The rearrangement uses TRBV24-1 and TRBJ1-2, with a possible D match to TRBD1 (6 bases). Per the germline V gene, CDR1 is KGHDR and CDR2 is SFDVKD. Trimming removed 1 base at V and 4 bases at J, with 21 bases between. The CDR3 covers 18 residues. The CDR3 DNA is TGTGCCACCAGTGATTTAGGGGACAAGAGACGAAGCCTCTATGGCTACACCTTC. Translating gives CATSDLGDKRRSLYGYTF.

V usage is TRBV28 and J usage is TRBJ1-5; D is unclear. V dropped 1 base and J dropped 8 bases, with 3 bases sitting between them. The germline CDR1 and CDR2 sequences are MDHEN and SYDVKM. The CDR3 is made up of 11 amino acids. CDR3 sequence reads: CASSLSEPQHF. Written as DNA, the CDR3 is TGTGCCAGCAGTTTATCAGAGCCCCAGCATTTT.

The CDR3 sequence is CSARDWGQGSEQYF. The CDR3 region has the DNA TGCAGTGCTAGAGATTGGGGACAGGGGAGTGAGCAGTACTTC. This rearrangement joins TRBV20-1 to TRBJ2-7, with 10 bases that match TRBD1. There are 14 residues in the CDR3. V gave up 0 bases and J gave up 7 bases; unmatched junction bases: 6. Germline V CDR1 and CDR2: DFQATT, SNEGSKA (reference sequence).

The chain uses TRBV5-1 and TRBJ2-5, with D uncertain. The CDR3 runs to 14 residues. In germline, CDR1 is SGHRS, CDR2 YFSETQ. V lost 0 bases and J 0 bases, leaving 6 bases between the germline ends. CDR3 region: CASSLDPYQETQYF. CDR3 nucleotides: TGCGCCAGCAGCTTGGACCCTTACCAAGAGACCCAGTACTTC.

This chain uses TRBV5-1 with TRBJ2-7; D call uncertain. Germline values: CDR1 SGHRS, CDR2 YFSETQ. Trimming cost V 0 bases and J 5 bases, with 24 bases left between them. This CDR3 has 18 amino acids. The CDR3 coding sequence is TGCGCCAGCAGCTTGGCCAATAATTATCGGACCCATCGGGACGAGCAGTACTTC. The encoded protein is CASSLANNYRTHRDEQYF.

The chain combines TRBV20-1 with TRBJ1-2, with D possibly matching TRBD1 (5 bases). The length of the CDR3 is 13 residues. Between the trimmed V and J ends, which lost 5 bases and 0 bases, there was a span of 10 bases. Germline V gene lookup returns CDR1 DFQATT and CDR2 SNEGSKA (reference sequence). The CDR3 DNA follows: TGCAGTGCTTGGGACCCTACTAACTATGGCTACACCTTC. Encoded protein: CSAWDPTNYGYTF.

The chain combines TRBV27 with TRBJ2-1; 9 nucleotides line up with TRBD2. The CDR3 extends over 15 amino acids. Trimming cost V 7 bases and J 1 base; bases outside gene matches: 5. Germline V gene lookup returns CDR1 MNHEY and CDR2 SMNVEV (reference sequence). CDR3 region: CASTAGGVSYNEQFF. For the CDR3, the DNA is TGTGCCAGCACAGCGGGAGGCGTTTCCTACAATGAGCAGTTCTTC.

The CDR3 nucleotides read TGTGCCAGTGGGGTAAATGAAAAACTGTTTTTT. Translation: CASGVNEKLFF. The chain employs TRBV28 and TRBJ1-4; D not resolved. CDR3 length: 11 amino acids. Between the trimmed V and J ends, which lost 9 bases and 5 bases, there was a span of 7 bases. The V gene's germline CDR1 is MDHEN and CDR2 SYDVKM.

This chain connects TRBV6-2 or TRBV6-3 to TRBJ2-7; D is uncertain. The CDR3 length is 12 residues. The germline V and J ends were trimmed by 5 bases and 4 bases, with 9 bases remaining between them. The germline gives CDR1 MNHEY, CDR2 SVGEGT. This chain's CDR3 is CASSQRVYEQYF. The CDR3 nucleotides read TGTGCCAGCAGTCAGCGAGTATACGAGCAGTACTTC.

This clonotype appeared a few times. The chain employs TRBV24-1 and TRBJ2-3; 11 bases fit TRBD2. The length of the CDR3 is 16 residues. From germline, CDR1 is KGHDR and CDR2 SFDVKD. Germline trimming cut 4 bases from V and 5 bases from J; bases unmatched to any gene: 7. The CDR3 spells CATSDPTSGVGDTQYF. The CDR3 region has the DNA TGTGCCACCAGTGACCCGACTAGCGGGGTGGGAGATACGCAGTATTTT.

Only a few counts were recorded for this clonotype. This chain links TRBV20-1 with TRBJ2-3; 9 bases align to TRBD2. Germline-derived CDR1 and CDR2 are DFQATT and SNEGSKA (reference sequence). The trim removed 4 bases at V and 8 bases at J, leaving 10 bases unmatched. The CDR3 runs to 14 residues. The CDR3 here is CSAKGASGIGTQYF. In DNA, the CDR3 is TGCAGTGCTAAAGGAGCTAGCGGGATCGGTACGCAGTATTTT.

This clonotype was seen only a few times. The CDR3 region has the DNA TGTGCCAGCAGTTTACGGGCGGGGGACCTATTGGATACGCAGTATTTT. It is translated as CASSLRAGDLLDTQYF. This sequence joins TRBV12-3 or TRBV12-4 and TRBJ2-3; 7 bases map to TRBD2. V was clipped by 2 bases and J by 6 bases; unmatched bases: 11. The CDR3 length is 16 residues.